One and the same sample provided the 30 T cell receptor beta chains below, sequenced in a study of cytomegalovirus exposure and HLA in healthy donors. The PCR made use of 60 Vbeta and 13 Jbeta primers. TCRdb keeps only in-frame clones here, not all; method: immunoSEQ multiplex PCR. This table holds 85,000 to 90,000 clones. The specimen was PBMCs. The receptors stem from a man in his fifties or sixties in good health and CMV-seropositive.

The rearrangement joins TRBV6-5 to TRBJ2-7; 7 positions agree with TRBD2. The J segment lost 0 bases and the V segment lost 5 bases, leaving 7 bases of the junction unmatched. Germline V gene sequence: CDR1 MNHEY, CDR2 SVGAGI. The CDR3 totals 15 residues. The CDR3 spells CASSRAASGSYEQYV. The DNA for the CDR3 is TGTGCCAGCAGTCGAGCCGCTAGCGGCTCCTACGAGCAGTACGTC.

The CDR3 loop is CASSLNAGEEPQHF. The CDR3, as DNA: TGCGCCAGCAGCTTAAACGCAGGGGAAGAGCCCCAGCATTTT. This sequence joins TRBV5-1 and TRBJ1-5, with a weak D call TRBD1 (6 bases). The CDR3 has 14 residues. Per germline, CDR1 SGHRS and CDR2 YFSETQ. V was clipped by 2 bases and J by 8 bases, with 14 bases between them.

The chain joins TRBV9 to TRBJ2-1; 10 bases are shared with TRBD2. Per germline, CDR1 SGDLS and CDR2 YYNGEE. J was trimmed by 9 bases and V by 4 bases; bases with no gene match: 13. The CDR3 is 16 residues long. As DNA, the CDR3 is TGTGCCAGCAGCCTGAGCCCCAGCGGGAGGGCCACTGAGCAGTTCTTC. Its protein product is CASSLSPSGRATEQFF.

This chain links TRBV18 with TRBJ2-1; 9 bases line up with TRBD2. Trimming at V came to 3 bases and at J to 0 bases, leaving 6 bases not matched to a gene. CDR3 length: 17 amino acids. The germline V gene has CDR1 KGHSH and CDR2 LQKENI. CDR3 bases: TGTGCCAGCTCACCTTCTCTTAGCGGGAGCTCCTACAATGAGCAGTTCTTC. Translation: CASSPSLSGSSYNEQFF.

The CDR3 DNA sequence: TGCGCCAGCAGCATCCTAGCGGGAGGGGGAGTGGTGCAGTTCTTC. As protein: CASSILAGGGVVQFF. V is TRBV5-1 and J is TRBJ2-1; 12 bases match TRBD2. The CDR3 totals 15 residues. The germline V gene has CDR1 SGHRS and CDR2 YFSETQ. Germline trimming cut 4 bases from V and 12 bases from J; bases unmatched to any gene: 11.

The genes are TRBV12-2 and TRBJ1-1; the table assigns TRBD1, which was not confirmed against the DNA. TRBV12-2 is an annotated pseudogene. The CDR3 sequence is 14 residues long. The CDR3 region is CASRLARACDEAFF. The CDR3 nucleotides are TGTGCAAGTCGCTTAGCCAGGGCGTGCGATGAAGCTTTCTTT.

The genes are TRBV4-1 and TRBJ2-1; 12 bases line up with TRBD2. Germline CDR1 and CDR2: MGHRA and YSYEKL. The CDR3 is made up of 16 amino acids. The trim removed 4 bases at V and 5 bases at J, leaving 6 bases unmatched. CDR3 nucleotides: TGCGCCAGCAGCCTGTCTAGCGGGAGGGCCGACAATGAGCAGTTCTTC. Translation gives CASSLSSGRADNEQFF.

The chain combines TRBV7-2 with TRBJ1-2; 7 nucleotides line up with TRBD1. The CDR3 consists of 14 residues. V lost 3 bases to trimming and J lost 4 bases; unmatched junction nucleotides: 5. Germline lookup yields CDR1 SGHTA and CDR2 FQGNSA. The CDR3 DNA reads as TGTGCCAGCAGCTTCGGGACAGAGCGCTATGGCTACACCTTC. The encoded protein is CASSFGTERYGYTF.

V and J are TRBV11-2 and TRBJ2-1; TRBD1 aligns across 9 bases. Germline V gene data show CDR1 as SGHAT and CDR2 as FQNNGV. J was trimmed by 8 bases and V by 6 bases; bases with no gene match: 11. The CDR3 contains 15 residues. Written as DNA, the CDR3 is TGTGCCAGCAGAGCACCGGGACAGGGTGTCTATGAGCAGTTCTTC. Translated: CASRAPGQGVYEQFF.

The chain recombines TRBV11-3 with TRBJ2-1; 7 bases map to TRBD1. This CDR3 is built from 18 residues. V trimming: 0 bases; J trimming: 0 bases; junction bases outside the gene matches: 8. Germline loops: CDR1 SGHNT, CDR2 YENEEA. The CDR3 reads CASSLEQTGSSSYNEQFF. The CDR3 coding sequence is TGTGCCAGCAGCTTAGAACAGACAGGGTCCAGCTCCTACAATGAGCAGTTCTTC.

The chain recombines TRBV28 with TRBJ2-1, with no clear D. Germline CDR1 reads MDHEN; CDR2 reads SYDVKM. V lost 7 bases and J 0 bases, leaving 13 bases between the germline ends. This CDR3 is 15 amino acids long. CDR3 sequence: CASTQSLSSYNEQFF. The DNA for the CDR3 is TGTGCCAGCACCCAAAGCTTGAGCTCCTACAATGAGCAGTTCTTC.

J is TRBJ1-4 and V is TRBV5-1; TRBD1 might be the D (5 bases). The CDR3 extends over 14 amino acids. V gave up 1 base and J gave up 7 bases, with 11 bases separating them. Germline loops: CDR1 SGHRS, CDR2 YFSETQ. The CDR3 DNA reads as TGCGCCAGCAGCTTGATGGGGGAGGGTGAAAAACTGTTTTTT. Translation gives CASSLMGEGEKLFF.

The chain links TRBV5-4 to TRBJ2-3; a weak D match, TRBD1 (5 bases). The CDR3 totals 14 residues. Germline CDR1 SGHNT, CDR2 YYREEE (reference sequence). The V end lost 4 bases, the J end lost 4 bases, and 13 bases lay between the germline ends. DNA of the CDR3: TGTGCCAGCAGCCCCGGGCTAGGGGCAGATACGCAGTATTTT. It encodes CASSPGLGADTQYF.

This rearrangement joins TRBV19 to TRBJ1-1; D not certain. This CDR3 contains 13 residues. The germline gives CDR1 LNHDA, CDR2 SQIVND (reference sequence). V lost 1 base and J lost 0, with 3 bases in between. Here the CDR3 DNA reads TGTGCCAGTAGTATAGCTTTGAACACTGAAGCTTTCTTT. Encoded protein: CASSIALNTEAFF.

The gene calls are TRBV7-2 and TRBJ1-2; D may be TRBD1 (5 bases). The V end was cut by 1 base, the J end by 3 bases, with 12 bases between. The CDR3 consists of 15 residues. Germline V gene sequence: CDR1 SGHTA, CDR2 FQGNSA. The DNA of the CDR3 is TGTGCCAGCAGCTTAGTAACAGGCGAACACTATGGCTACACCTTC. Translated: CASSLVTGEHYGYTF.

The chain carries TRBV14 and TRBJ1-1, with D perhaps matching TRBD1 (5 bases). CDR1 SGHDN and CDR2 FVKESK come from the germline V gene. The CDR3 runs 14 residues. V lost 4 bases, J lost 3 bases, and 12 bases lay in between. As DNA, the CDR3 is TGTGCCAGCAGCCCGAGAGTGGGGCACACTGAAGCTTTCTTT. This encodes CASSPRVGHTEAFF. The variable domain in full, completed from reference TRBV14 and TRBJ1-1, reads EAGVTQFPSHSVIEKGQTVTLRCDPISGHDNLYWYRRVMGKEIKFLLHFVKESKQDESGMPNNRFLAERTGGTYSTLKVQPAELEDSGVYFCASSPRVGHTEAFFGQGTRLTVV.

This rearrangement joins TRBV30 to TRBJ2-3, with 12 nucleotides matching TRBD2. Losses at the gene ends were 8 bases for V and 5 bases for J; bases not matched to a gene: 5. This CDR3 contains 13 residues. CDR1 and CDR2 from the germline V gene are GTSNPN and SVGIG (reference sequence). The CDR3 loop reads CAGGLAGQDTQYF. The CDR3 coding sequence is TGTGCCGGGGGACTAGCGGGTCAAGATACGCAGTATTTT.

The V gene is TRBV6-1, the J gene TRBJ1-1; D remains ambiguous. V shed 6 bases and J shed 1 base, with 12 bases lying between them. The germline V gene encodes CDR1 MNHNS and CDR2 SASEGT. This CDR3 contains 14 residues. The CDR3 DNA is TGTGCCAGCAGCGGGATGAAGTGGAACACTGAAGCTTTCTTT. Residues: CASSGMKWNTEAFF.

This chain uses TRBV7-2 with TRBJ1-2; possibly TRBD1 for D (5 bases). Germline V CDR1 and CDR2: SGHTA, FQGNSA. The CDR3 is made up of 13 amino acids. Deletions cut 1 base from V and 8 bases from J, with 11 bases between. CDR3 nucleotide sequence: TGTGCCAGCAGCTTAGGGGGGGACGGGGGCTACACCTTC. This translates into CASSLGGDGGYTF.

The chain combines TRBV10-3 with TRBJ2-7, with 11 nucleotides matching TRBD2. This CDR3 comprises 13 residues. V was clipped by 6 bases and J by 7 bases; unmatched bases: 5. The germline V gene has CDR1 ENHRY and CDR2 SYGVKD. CDR3 sequence (DNA): TGTGCCATCAGCAACCGACTAGCGGGGGAGCAGTACGTC. This codes for CAISNRLAGEQYV.

The CDR3 bases are TGTGCCAGCAGTCCACGACAGGGGGCGGTCACTGAAGCTTTCTTT. Translated: CASSPRQGAVTEAFF. V gene TRBV27 combines with J gene TRBJ1-1; 10 nucleotides align to TRBD1. The trim removed 5 bases at V and 4 bases at J, leaving 7 bases unmatched. CDR3 length equals 15 residues. Germline values: CDR1 MNHEY, CDR2 SMNVEV (reference sequence).

This chain connects TRBV5-1 to TRBJ2-6; TRBD2 agrees at 8 bases. V lost 4 bases, J lost 0 bases, and 9 bases stayed unmatched. In germline, CDR1 is SGHRS, CDR2 YFSETQ. This CDR3 contains 18 residues. The CDR3 is CASSRGQAGDSGANVLTF. The CDR3 coding sequence is TGCGCCAGCAGCCGGGGACAAGCGGGGGACTCTGGGGCCAACGTCCTGACTTTC.

The genes are TRBV4-2 and TRBJ2-7; D unresolved. V dropped 0 bases and J dropped 2 bases, with 8 bases sitting between them. Germline V gene sequence: CDR1 LGHNA, CDR2 YNFKEQ. The CDR3 totals 14 residues. The CDR3 DNA reads TGTGCCAGCAGCCAAGAACAATTGGCCTACGAGCAGTACTTC. Its translation is CASSQEQLAYEQYF.

The J gene is TRBJ1-6, the V gene TRBV30; 7 bases line up with TRBD1. V trimming: 3 bases; J trimming: 9 bases; junction bases outside the gene matches: 8. CDR3 length: 14 amino acids. Germline CDR1 and CDR2: GTSNPN and SVGIG (reference sequence). CDR3: CAWREGQRFSPLHF. The CDR3 coding sequence is TGTGCCTGGAGGGAGGGACAGAGATTTTCACCCCTCCACTTT.

This chain joins TRBV4-3 and TRBJ2-3; the D gene is possibly TRBD2 (6 bases). The germline V gene encodes CDR1 LGHNA and CDR2 YSLEER. Trimming took off 0 bases at V and 5 bases at J, with 15 bases between the two ends. This CDR3 comprises 16 residues. In DNA, the CDR3 is TGCGCCAGCAGCCAAGATAGGACGGGAGTGGAAGATACGCAGTATTTT. Its protein is CASSQDRTGVEDTQYF.

V is TRBV5-4 and J is TRBJ2-4, with 7 bases aligning to TRBD1. Trimming removed 0 bases from V and 8 bases from J; junction bases left unmatched: 8. The CDR3 is 15 amino acids. Germline-derived CDR1 and CDR2 are SGHNT and YYREEE (reference sequence). CDR3: CASSLAATGSDIQYF. DNA for the CDR3: TGTGCCAGCAGCTTGGCGGCGACAGGGTCGGACATTCAGTACTTC.

This chain connects TRBV5-1 to TRBJ2-7, with D perhaps matching TRBD2 (6 bases). Germline V gives CDR1 SGHRS, CDR2 YFSETQ. The CDR3 length is 12 residues. Trimming removed 3 bases at V and 2 bases at J, with 6 bases between. The CDR3 sequence: CASSSGAYEQYF. Here the CDR3 DNA reads TGCGCCAGCAGCTCGGGAGCCTACGAGCAGTACTTC.

The V gene is TRBV29-1, the J gene TRBJ2-1, with TRBD2 matching 9 bases. The CDR3 sequence is 14 residues long. CDR1 is SQVTM and CDR2 is ANQGSEA in the germline V gene. V gave up 3 bases and J gave up 2 bases; unmatched junction bases: 2. For the CDR3, the DNA is TGCAGCGTTGACGAGCGGGGGGCCTACAATGAGCAGTTCTTC. Amino acid sequence: CSVDERGAYNEQFF.

The chain links TRBV10-2 to TRBJ1-5; possible D gene TRBD1, 5 bases. Trimming removed 3 bases from V and 0 bases from J, with 9 bases in between. The germline V gene has CDR1 WSHSY and CDR2 SAAADI. The CDR3 has 15 amino acids. The CDR3 is CASSDRQGSNQPQHF. The CDR3 DNA sequence: TGCGCCAGCAGTGACCGGCAGGGTAGCAATCAGCCCCAGCATTTT.

The chain has TRBV6-5 and TRBJ1-2; D not resolved. V lost 2 bases and J 3 bases, leaving 13 bases between the germline ends. From germline, CDR1 is MNHEY and CDR2 SVGAGI. This CDR3 is 15 amino acids long. In nucleotides, the CDR3 is TGTGCCAGCAGTTACGCCCGGGTATGGGACTATGGCTACACCTTC. Translation gives CASSYARVWDYGYTF.